Reported below is one T cell receptor (beta chain). The TEMRA cells underwent FACS enrichment, while the CD8+ and CD4+ T cells underwent negative isolation. Reverse transcription used about 0.45 to 1 ug RNA and random hexamers. The CDR3 of TCR beta was amplified by immunoSEQ multiplex PCR across 54 Vbeta and 13 Jbeta. TCRdb fed the immunoSEQ multiplex PCR reads into MiXCR, producing one record per CDR3 protein. The sample lists 150,000 to 200,000 distinct CDR3 sequences; approximately 94% were seen once. This CDR3 is 14 amino acids long. Between the trimmed V and J ends, which lost 5 bases and 3 bases, there was a span of 16 bases. Germline CDR1 and CDR2: GTSNPN and SVGIG (reference sequence). The data are from a study of CD8 T cells in Susac syndrome.

The specimen was CD4+ T cells from PBMCs. The origin of this receptor is a human donor with multiple sclerosis. This chain links TRBV30 with TRBJ2-5; D is perhaps TRBD2 (7 bases). CDR3 in DNA: TGTGCCTGGGGAGAAGGGGGAGGGGAAGAGACCCAGTACTTC. It codes for CAWGEGGGEETQYF. The whole variable domain, remainder taken from reference TRBV30 and TRBJ2-5, is SQTIHQWPATLVQPVGSPLSLECTVEGTSNPNLYWYRQAAGRGLQLLFYSVGIGQISSEVPQNLSASRPQDRQFILSSKKLLLSDSGFYLCAWGEGGGEETQYFGPGTRLLVL.